This record concerns one T cell receptor (beta chain) sequence. Its target is unknown. The data are from a study of T cell repertoires in aging, cancer and after chemotherapy. Peripheral blood genomic DNA, not sorted cells or RNA, was the template. V lost 2 bases, J lost 2 bases, and 12 bases lay in between. Germline V gene sequence: CDR1 DFQATT, CDR2 SNEGSKA (reference sequence). This CDR3 has 14 amino acids. Multiplex touch-down PCR with TRB-A/B primers amplified rearranged V-D-J TRB sequences. Via MiXCR, TCRdb re-called the multiplex PCR reads, giving one row per CDR3 protein. The sample lists some 1,800 distinct CDR3 sequences, about 30% occurring once. Findings and caveats of the study: Untreated cancer patients had significantly lower blood TCR diversity than age-matched healthy donors. Median generation probability rose over the chemotherapy interval in each cancer cohort, suggesting rebound thymic output.

The V and J genes are TRBV20-1 and TRBJ1-2, with D possibly TRBD1 on 5 matching bases. The TCR originated in a human donor with a blood cancer. The donor label of this sample is uncertain. Sample: blood. The CDR3 is CSARPPGLNYGYTF. CDR3 coding DNA: TGCAGTGCTAGACCGCCGGGACTCAACTATGGCTACACCTTC.